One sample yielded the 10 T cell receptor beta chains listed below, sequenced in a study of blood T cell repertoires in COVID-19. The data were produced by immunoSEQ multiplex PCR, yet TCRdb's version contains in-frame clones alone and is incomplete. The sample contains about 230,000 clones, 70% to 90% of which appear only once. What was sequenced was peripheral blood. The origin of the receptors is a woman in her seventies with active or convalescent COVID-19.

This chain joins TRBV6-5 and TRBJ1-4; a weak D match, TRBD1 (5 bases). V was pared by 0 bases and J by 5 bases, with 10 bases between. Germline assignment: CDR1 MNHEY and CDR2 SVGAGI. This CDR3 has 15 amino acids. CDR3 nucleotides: TGTGCCAGCAGTTACTCATGGGGCCAAAATGAAAAACTGTTTTTT. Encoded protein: CASSYSWGQNEKLFF.

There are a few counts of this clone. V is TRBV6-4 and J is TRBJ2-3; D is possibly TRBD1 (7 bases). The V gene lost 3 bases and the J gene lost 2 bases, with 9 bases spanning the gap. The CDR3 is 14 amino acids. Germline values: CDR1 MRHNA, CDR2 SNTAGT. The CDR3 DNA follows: TGTGCCAGCAGTGAGGAGGGGGCCACAGATACGCAGTATTTT. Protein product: CASSEEGATDTQYF.

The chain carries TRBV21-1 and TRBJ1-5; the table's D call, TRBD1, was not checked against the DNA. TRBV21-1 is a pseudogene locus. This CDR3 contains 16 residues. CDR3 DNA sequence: TGTGCCAGCAGCACCACCACGGACATAAGCAATCAGCCCCAGCATTTT. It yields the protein CASSTTTDISNQPQHF.

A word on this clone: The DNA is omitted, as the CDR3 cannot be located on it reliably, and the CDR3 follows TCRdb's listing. CDR3 loop: CASILGGDQPQHF. The chain links TRBV12-3 or TRBV12-4 to TRBJ1-5. The CDR3 spans 13 residues, counting both ends.

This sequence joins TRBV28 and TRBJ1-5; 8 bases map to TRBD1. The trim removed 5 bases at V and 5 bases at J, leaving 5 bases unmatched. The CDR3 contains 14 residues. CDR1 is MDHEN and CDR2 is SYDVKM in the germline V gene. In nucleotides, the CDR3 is TGTGCCAGCAGTCCCCCAGGGGGCCATCAGCCCCAGCATTTT. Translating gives CASSPPGGHQPQHF.

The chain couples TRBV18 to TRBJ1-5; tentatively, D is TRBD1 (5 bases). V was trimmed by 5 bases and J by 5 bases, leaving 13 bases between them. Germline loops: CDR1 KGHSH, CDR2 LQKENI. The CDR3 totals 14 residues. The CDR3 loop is CASSLSGGDQPQHF. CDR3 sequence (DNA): TGTGCCAGCTCATTAAGCGGGGGAGATCAGCCCCAGCATTTT.

The CDR3 loop is CASSSYPGQGGFNTF. Written as DNA, the CDR3 is TGTGCCAGCAGCTCCTACCCCGGACAGGGGGGTTTTAACACCTTC. This chain uses TRBV7-9 with TRBJ1-2; TRBD1 agrees at 10 bases. CDR1 is SEHNR, CDR2 FQNEAQ, per germline (reference sequence). With 4 bases clipped from V and 12 bases from J, the junction kept 14 bases outside the gene matches. The CDR3 runs to 15 residues.

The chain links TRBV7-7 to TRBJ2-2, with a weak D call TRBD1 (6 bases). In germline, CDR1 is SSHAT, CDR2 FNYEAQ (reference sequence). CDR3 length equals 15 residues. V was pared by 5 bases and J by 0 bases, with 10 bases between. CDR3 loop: CASSPRTANTGELFF. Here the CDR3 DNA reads TGTGCCAGCAGCCCTAGGACAGCGAACACCGGGGAGCTGTTTTTT.

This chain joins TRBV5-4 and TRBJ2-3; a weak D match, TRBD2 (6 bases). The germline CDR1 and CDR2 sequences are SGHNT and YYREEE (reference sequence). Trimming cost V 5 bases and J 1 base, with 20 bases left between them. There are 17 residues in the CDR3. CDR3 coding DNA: TGTGCCAGCAGTTTTGCCCGCGGGGCCTGGGGCACAGATACGCAGTATTTT. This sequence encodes CASSFARGAWGTDTQYF. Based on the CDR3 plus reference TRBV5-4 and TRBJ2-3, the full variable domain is ETGVTQSPTHLIKTRGQQVTLRCSSQSGHNTVSWYQQALGQGPQFIFQYYREEENGRGNFPPRFSGLQFPNYSSELNVNALELDDSALYLCASSFARGAWGTDTQYFGPGTRLTVL.

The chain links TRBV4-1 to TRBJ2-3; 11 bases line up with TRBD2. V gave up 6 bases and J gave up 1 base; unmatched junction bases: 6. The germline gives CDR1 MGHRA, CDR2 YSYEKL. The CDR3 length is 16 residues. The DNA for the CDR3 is TGCGCCAGCAGTCCTCCGACTAGCGGGGGCACAGATACGCAGTATTTT. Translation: CASSPPTSGGTDTQYF.